These 14 T cell receptor beta chains came from one sample sequenced in a study of tumor-infiltrating lymphocytes in primary liver carcinoma. The approximately 20-31 mg bulk tissue piece was not sorted before simultaneous RNA and DNA extraction. The input was approximately 500 ng total RNA; TCR beta cDNA was made from it with a constant-region primer. Libraries covering TCR beta were generated through three nested multiplex PCR rounds (using a slightly modified ARM-PCR). TRBV1-TRBV30 forward and Cbeta reverse primers drove the first two roughly 11-cycle rounds. TCRdb reprocessed the multiplex PCR reads via MiXCR and lists one record per CDR3 protein. The sample lists 100,000 to 120,000 distinct CDR3 sequences, about four fifths occurring once. Sequencing input: liver tumor tissue from sampling region 3. Subset defined: tumor region T3, left-lateral pole. The receptors originated from a man between 35 and 55 years old with primary liver carcinoma and hepatitis B virus infection.

The chain carries TRBV29-1 and TRBJ1-2; D is possibly TRBD1 (5 bases). V was pared by 8 bases and J by 6 bases, with 22 bases between. The CDR3 runs to 14 residues. Germline CDR1 reads SQVTM; CDR2 reads ANQGSEA. In DNA form, the CDR3 reads TGCAGCCTCCTCCCTGACATGGACATGAATGGCTACACCTTC. It translates to CSLLPDMDMNGYTF.

CDR3 region: CANTTSAVVKNIQYF. Here the CDR3 DNA reads TGTGCCAACACTACTTCGGCGGTAGTCAAAAACATTCAGTACTTC. This rearrangement joins TRBV11-2 to TRBJ2-4; no definite D call. The CDR3 is made up of 15 amino acids. CDR1 is SGHAT and CDR2 is FQNNGV in the germline V gene. Trimming removed 10 bases at V and 3 bases at J, with 19 bases between.

About this clonotype itself: A junction boundary mismatches the germline segment, possibly from a read error. As DNA, the CDR3 is TGTGCCAGCAGTTTGGCCACTGAAGCATTCTTT. Translation gives CASSLATEAFF. The rearrangement links TRBV28 to TRBJ1-1; D gene uncertain. The CDR3 consists of 11 residues. Germline CDR1 and CDR2: MDHEN and SYDVKM.

With regard to this clonotype: The junction departs from the called germline gene at one end, perhaps through a read error. The genes are TRBV10-2 and TRBJ2-7; D unclear. This CDR3 comprises 12 residues. The V gene's germline CDR1 is WSHSY and CDR2 SAAADI. CDR3 amino acids: CTSSHTTVEQYF. The CDR3 nucleotides read TGCACCAGCAGCCACACTACCGTTGAGCAGTACTTC.

Worth noting for this clonotype: At one end, the junction sequence differs from germline, possibly due to a read error. The chain employs TRBV18 and TRBJ1-1; D uncertain. The CDR3 contains 14 residues. Looked up from germline, CDR1 is KGHSH and CDR2 is LQKENI. The CDR3 loop reads CASSPTELNIEAFF. CDR3 DNA sequence: TGTGCCAGCTCACCAACGGAGCTGAACATTGAAGCTTTCTTT.

As for this clonotype: The conserved phenylalanine or tryptophan normally closing the CDR3 is absent here, so this likely arose from a read error. V gene TRBV11-1 combines with J gene TRBJ2-2; D gene unclear. This CDR3 comprises 13 residues. CDR1 is SGHAT and CDR2 is FQDESV in the germline V gene (reference sequence). The CDR3 sequence: CTRSFWDTGELFL. DNA for the CDR3: TGTACCAGGAGCTTTTGGGACACCGGGGAGCTGTTTCTT.

As to this clonotype: A much more abundant neighbour one base away suggests this may be a read error. In DNA form, the CDR3 reads TGTGCCAACAGCTTACAGAAGAACACTGAAGCTTTCTTT. This translates into CANSLQKNTEAFF. The chain uses TRBV7-3 and TRBJ1-1; no clear D gene. From germline, CDR1 is SGHTA and CDR2 FQGTGA. The CDR3 is made up of 13 amino acids.

With regard to this clonotype: Sequence at one end of the junction differs from germline and may be a read error. The chain recombines TRBV11-3 with TRBJ2-1, with unresolved D. Germline lookup yields CDR1 SGHNT and CDR2 YENEEA. CDR3 length equals 12 residues. CDR3 loop: CANSLTPTEKFF. The CDR3 bases are TGTGCCAATAGCTTAACCCCAACTGAGAAGTTCTTC. Full variable domain (missing parts from reference TRBV11-3 and TRBJ2-1): EAGVVQSPRYKIIEKKQPVAFWCNPISGHNTLYWYLQNLGQGPELLIRYENEEAVDDSQLPKDRFSAERLKGVDSTLKIQPAELGDSAVYLCANSLTPTEKFFGPGTRLTVL.

The V call is TRBV5-4, the J call TRBJ2-7, with D perhaps matching TRBD1 or TRBD2 (5 bases each). Germline lookup yields CDR1 SGHNT and CDR2 YYREEE (reference sequence). With 4 bases removed from V and 5 bases from J, the gap between germline ends came to 19 bases. This CDR3 is 15 amino acids long. The CDR3 loop is CASSTPTDGTHEQYF. CDR3 nucleotides: TGTGCCAGCAGCACCCCGACTGACGGGACCCACGAGCAGTACTTC.

Turning to this clonotype: A read error may produce the germline difference seen at one junction end. This chain joins TRBV29-1 and TRBJ2-7; D might be TRBD2 (6 bases). Germline CDR1 SQVTM, CDR2 ANQGSEA. The CDR3 is 13 residues long. The CDR3 DNA reads TGCAGCGATGCAGGGACTCCCCCCTACGAGCAGTATTTC. Amino acid sequence: CSDAGTPPYEQYF.

The rearrangement links TRBV6-1 to TRBJ2-1; 8 bases match TRBD2. Germline values: CDR1 MNHNS, CDR2 SASEGT. This CDR3 spans 16 amino acids. J was trimmed by 8 bases and V by 5 bases; bases with no gene match: 14. The CDR3 DNA is TGTGCCAGCAGTACCTTGACTAGCGTGAGAAGGCATGAGCAGTTCTTC. Protein product: CASSTLTSVRRHEQFF.

About this clonotype: A read error is likely, as this CDR3 ends without the conserved phenylalanine or tryptophan. The genes are TRBV12-3 or TRBV12-4 and TRBJ2-7, with 7 bases lining up with TRBD1. After removal of 10 bases from V and 3 bases from J, the junction contained 15 bases not matched to a gene. The CDR3 extends over 15 amino acids. The CDR3 coding sequence is TGTGCCATCAGACATACACAACAGGGGCTCTACGAGCAGTACCTC. Protein: CAIRHTQQGLYEQYL.

This clonotype was seen only once. This CDR3 reads CASSLALYGQRGAGDTQYF. CDR3 in DNA: TGTGCCAGCAGTTTAGCGCTATATGGGCAAAGGGGGGCAGGGGATACGCAGTATTTT. The chain carries TRBV12-3 or TRBV12-4 and TRBJ2-3; D possibly uses TRBD1 or TRBD2 (6 bases each). Trimming removed 0 bases from V and 6 bases from J, with 25 bases in between. The CDR3 length is 19 residues.

As to this clonotype: The junction shows a germline mismatch at one end, possibly a read error. CDR3 sequence reads: CRAATLQEAQYF. The DNA of the CDR3 is TGCAGAGCCGCGACTTTACAAGAGGCCCAGTACTTC. The genes are TRBV29-1 and TRBJ2-5, with D uncertain. The germline CDR1 and CDR2 sequences are SQVTM and ANQGSEA. The CDR3 has 12 amino acids.